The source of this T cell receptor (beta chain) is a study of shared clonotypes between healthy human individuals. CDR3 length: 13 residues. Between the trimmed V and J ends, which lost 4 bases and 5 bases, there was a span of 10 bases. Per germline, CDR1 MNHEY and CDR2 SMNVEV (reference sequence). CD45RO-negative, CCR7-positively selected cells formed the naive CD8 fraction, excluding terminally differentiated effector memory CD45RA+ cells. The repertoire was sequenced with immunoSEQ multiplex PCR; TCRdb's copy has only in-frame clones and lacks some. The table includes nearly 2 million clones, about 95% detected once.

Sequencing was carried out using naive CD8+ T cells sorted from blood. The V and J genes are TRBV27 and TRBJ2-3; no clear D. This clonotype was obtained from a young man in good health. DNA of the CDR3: TGTGCCAGCAGTTCTTCCGGCTTAGATACGCAGTATTTT. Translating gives CASSSSGLDTQYF.